Listed here are 10 T cell receptor beta chains from one sample, sequenced in a study of Graves' ophthalmopathy and Graves' hyperthyroidism. The sequenced template was RNA, covering the TCR beta CDR3 region. The library came from an HTBI-primed first-round RT-PCR and a second-round multiplex PCR. In TCRdb, the multiplex PCR reads were re-called with MiXCR into one record per CDR3 protein. Of 400,000 or so distinct CDR3 sequences detected, about 18% appear once; the ten largest clones hold approximately 2.4%. Sequences were obtained from peripheral blood. The receptors stem from an adult woman with stable Graves' hyperthyroidism.

This clonotype was seen ten or more times. The rearrangement links TRBV29-1 to TRBJ1-5; weak D call: TRBD1 (5 bases). This CDR3 comprises 12 residues. Germline CDR1 SQVTM, CDR2 ANQGSEA. V was trimmed by 7 bases and J by 7 bases, leaving 14 bases between them. The CDR3 DNA sequence: TGCAGCGCTGGGACCTTAGGGCAGCCCCAGCATTTT. This encodes CSAGTLGQPQHF.

This clonotype was observed at least ten times. This chain links TRBV28 with TRBJ2-7; TRBD2 aligns across 14 bases. The CDR3 sequence is 19 residues long. From germline, CDR1 is MDHEN and CDR2 SYDVKM. Trimming removed 6 bases from V and 2 bases from J; junction bases left unmatched: 15. CDR3 amino acids: CASSKGTSGSVSPPYEQYF. The CDR3 DNA reads TGTGCCAGCAGCAAGGGGACTAGCGGGAGTGTTAGCCCTCCCTACGAGCAGTACTTC.

This clonotype was seen repeatedly, ten times or more. The J gene is TRBJ1-3, the V gene TRBV5-1; D is undetermined. V lost 3 bases to trimming and J lost 0 bases, with 7 bases between them. Germline CDR1 reads SGHRS; CDR2 reads YFSETQ. This CDR3 contains 14 residues. The CDR3 nucleotides read TGCGCCAGCAGCTATGACTTCTCTGGAAACACCATATATTTT. It codes for CASSYDFSGNTIYF.

This clonotype was recorded many times. This chain connects TRBV6-2 or TRBV6-3 to TRBJ1-2, with D possibly matching TRBD1 (5 bases). Between the trimmed V and J ends, which lost 4 bases and 2 bases, there was a span of 11 bases. Per the germline V gene, CDR1 is MNHEY and CDR2 is SVGEGT. The CDR3 loop spans 14 amino acids. The DNA for the CDR3 is TGTGCCAGCAGTTCCGTCGGGACCAACTATGGCTACACCTTC. Encoded protein: CASSSVGTNYGYTF.

This clonotype came up many times. The J gene is TRBJ2-7, the V gene TRBV12-3 or TRBV12-4, with D possibly matching TRBD1 (5 bases). The length of the CDR3 is 14 residues. V was shortened by 5 bases and J by 3 bases, with 14 bases between the two germline ends. The CDR3 spells CASSRDSFYYEQYF. CDR3 DNA sequence: TGTGCCAGCAGTCGTGACAGCTTCTACTACGAGCAGTACTTC.

Concerning this clonotype itself: A much larger clone differs by one base, so this may be a read error. The gene calls are TRBV28 and TRBJ2-7; tentative D call: TRBD1 (6 bases). The CDR3 sequence is 15 residues long. Germline-derived CDR1 and CDR2 are MDHEN and SYDVKM. V lost 6 bases and J 5 bases, leaving 20 bases between the germline ends. As DNA, the CDR3 is TGTGCCAGCAGACACCGAACAGGGCTCTTCGACGAGCAGTACTTC. It specifies CASRHRTGLFDEQYF.

This clonotype has ten or more counts. V and J are TRBV20-1 and TRBJ2-7; TRBD2 matches at 15 bases. V lost 5 bases and J lost 5; bases outside the gene matches: 7. This CDR3 contains 15 residues. Germline V gene data show CDR1 as DFQATT and CDR2 as SNEGSKA (reference sequence). In DNA, the CDR3 is TGCAGTGCTTACGGACTAGCGGGAGGGCCTGACGAGCAGTACTTC. Translation: CSAYGLAGGPDEQYF.

This clonotype was found many times. The chain joins TRBV3-1 to TRBJ2-7; 7 bases line up with TRBD2. V lost 3 bases, J lost 6 bases, and 8 bases stayed unmatched. CDR1 and CDR2 (germline): LGHDT, YNNKEL (reference sequence). This CDR3 is 14 amino acids long. CDR3 DNA: TGTGCCAGCAGCCAGGAGACTAGCTCGGTCGAGCAGTACTTC. As protein: CASSQETSSVEQYF.

This clonotype was found many times. The rearrangement joins TRBV6-2 or TRBV6-3 to TRBJ2-7, with 7 bases lining up with TRBD1. The CDR3 has 12 amino acids. Trimming at V came to 5 bases and at J to 3 bases, leaving 1 base not matched to a gene. The germline V gene has CDR1 MNHEY and CDR2 SVGEGT. In DNA, the CDR3 is TGTGCCAGCAGTAGGACAGGCTACGAGCAGTACTTC. Its protein is CASSRTGYEQYF.

The rearrangement joins TRBV20-1 to TRBJ1-2, with D uncertain. The V end lost 6 bases, the J end lost 8 bases, and 19 bases lay between the germline ends. CDR1 and CDR2 from the germline V gene are DFQATT and SNEGSKA (reference sequence). The CDR3 extends over 13 amino acids. The CDR3 protein is CSASPNHEAGYTF. In DNA, the CDR3 is TGCAGTGCGAGTCCCAACCACGAGGCCGGCTACACCTTC.